Sequencing of this T cell receptor beta chain was carried out in a study of identical twins. Findings of the study overall: The abundant beta clonotypes from cord blood had fewer insertions, and memory repertoires had none of this. Out-of-frame alpha sequences shared by twins were enriched for low generation probability.

Each CDR3 protein is one row after TCRdb ran MiXCR on the 5' RACE reads. The table lists about 660,000 distinct CDR3 sequences, 8.6% of them singletons. Turning to this clonotype: Its specificity is not known.

Per germline, CDR1 PRHDT and CDR2 FYEKMQ (reference sequence). CDR3 size: 14 residues. V lost 4 bases and J lost 3, with 12 bases in between. These records were also assigned to another study, of yellow fever vaccine responses in identical twins.

This chain joins TRBV13 and TRBJ1-2; D is uncertain. Sequenced sample: PBMCs. The sequence derives from a woman younger than 30 in good health. The CDR3 loop is CASSSLGQYYGYTF. The CDR3 DNA is TGTGCCAGCAGCTCCCTAGGGCAGTACTATGGCTACACCTTC.